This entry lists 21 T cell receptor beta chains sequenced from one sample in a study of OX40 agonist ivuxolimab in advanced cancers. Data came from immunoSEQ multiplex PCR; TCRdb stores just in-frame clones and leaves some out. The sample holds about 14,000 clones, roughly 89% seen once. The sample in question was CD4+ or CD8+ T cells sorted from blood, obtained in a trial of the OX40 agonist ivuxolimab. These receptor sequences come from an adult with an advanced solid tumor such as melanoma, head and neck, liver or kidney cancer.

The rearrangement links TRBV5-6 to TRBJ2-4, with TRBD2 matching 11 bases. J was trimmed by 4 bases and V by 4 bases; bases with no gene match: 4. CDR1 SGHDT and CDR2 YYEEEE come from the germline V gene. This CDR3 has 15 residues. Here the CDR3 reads CASSQGLAGKNIQYF. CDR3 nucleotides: TGTGCCAGCAGCCAAGGACTAGCGGGTAAAAACATTCAGTACTTC.

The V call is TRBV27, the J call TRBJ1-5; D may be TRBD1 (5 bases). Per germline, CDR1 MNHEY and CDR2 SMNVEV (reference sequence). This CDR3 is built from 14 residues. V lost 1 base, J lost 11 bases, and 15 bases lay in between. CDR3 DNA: TGTGCCAGCAGTTTATTGGGGGGGAAGGGGACCCAGCATTTT. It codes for CASSLLGGKGTQHF.

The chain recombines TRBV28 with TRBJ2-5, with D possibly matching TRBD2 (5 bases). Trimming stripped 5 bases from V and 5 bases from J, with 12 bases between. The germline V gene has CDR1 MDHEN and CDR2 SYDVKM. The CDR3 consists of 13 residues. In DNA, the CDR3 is TGTGCCAGCAGTCACACTAGTTTGGAGACCCAGTACTTC. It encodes CASSHTSLETQYF.

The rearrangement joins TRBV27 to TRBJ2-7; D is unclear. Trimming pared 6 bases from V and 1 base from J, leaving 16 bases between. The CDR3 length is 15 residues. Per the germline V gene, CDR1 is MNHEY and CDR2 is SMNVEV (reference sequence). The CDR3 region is CASSRTLDGSYEQYF. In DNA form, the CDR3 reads TGTGCCAGCAGCCGGACCCTGGACGGATCCTACGAGCAGTACTTC.

This chain's CDR3 is CASSGRKGRTNTEAFF. The CDR3 DNA sequence: TGTGCCAGCAGCGGACGAAAGGGGCGGACGAACACTGAAGCTTTCTTT. The chain uses TRBV9 and TRBJ1-1, with D possibly matching TRBD1 (5 bases). The germline V gene encodes CDR1 SGDLS and CDR2 YYNGEE. This CDR3 comprises 16 residues. The V gene lost 3 bases and the J gene lost 1 base, with 16 bases spanning the gap.

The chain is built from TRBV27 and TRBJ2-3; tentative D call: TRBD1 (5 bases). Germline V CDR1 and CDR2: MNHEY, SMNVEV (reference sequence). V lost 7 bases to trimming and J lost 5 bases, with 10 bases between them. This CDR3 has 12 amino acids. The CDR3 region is CASIDQGDTQYF. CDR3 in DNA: TGTGCCAGCATCGACCAGGGAGATACGCAGTATTTT.

CDR3 in DNA: TGTGCCATCAGTGACATACGTCCTAGGGCTAGCGGCTCCTACGAGCAGTACTTC. The encoded protein is CAISDIRPRASGSYEQYF. The J gene is TRBJ2-7, the V gene TRBV10-3; 7 positions agree with TRBD2. The CDR3 length is 18 residues. Germline loops: CDR1 ENHRY, CDR2 SYGVKD. Unmatched junction bases numbered 14, after V lost 3 bases and J lost 0 bases.

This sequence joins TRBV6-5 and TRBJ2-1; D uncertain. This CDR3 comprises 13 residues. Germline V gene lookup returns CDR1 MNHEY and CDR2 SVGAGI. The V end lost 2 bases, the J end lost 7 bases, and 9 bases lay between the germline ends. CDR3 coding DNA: TGTGCCAGCAGTTACGCTACTTGGAATGAGCAGTTCTTC. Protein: CASSYATWNEQFF.

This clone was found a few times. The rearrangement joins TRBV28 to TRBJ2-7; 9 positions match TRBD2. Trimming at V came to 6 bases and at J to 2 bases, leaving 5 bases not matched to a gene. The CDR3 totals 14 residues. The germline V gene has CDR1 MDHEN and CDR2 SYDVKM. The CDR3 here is CASSQREVAYEQYF. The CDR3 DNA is TGTGCCAGCAGCCAGCGGGAGGTTGCCTACGAGCAGTACTTC.

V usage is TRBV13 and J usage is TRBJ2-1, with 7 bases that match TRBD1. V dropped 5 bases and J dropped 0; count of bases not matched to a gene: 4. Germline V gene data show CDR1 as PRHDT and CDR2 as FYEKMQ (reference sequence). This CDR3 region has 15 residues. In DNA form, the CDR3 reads TGTGCCAGCAGCGTAACAGGGGTCTCCTACAATGAGCAGTTCTTC. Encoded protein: CASSVTGVSYNEQFF.

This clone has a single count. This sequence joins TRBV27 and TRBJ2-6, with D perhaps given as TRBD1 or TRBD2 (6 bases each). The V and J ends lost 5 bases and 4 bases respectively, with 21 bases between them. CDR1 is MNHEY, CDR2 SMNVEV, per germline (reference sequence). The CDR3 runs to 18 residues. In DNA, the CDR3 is TGTGCCAGCAGTCCCGGGACATTTGCGGGGCAAGGGGCCAACGTCCTGACTTTC. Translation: CASSPGTFAGQGANVLTF.

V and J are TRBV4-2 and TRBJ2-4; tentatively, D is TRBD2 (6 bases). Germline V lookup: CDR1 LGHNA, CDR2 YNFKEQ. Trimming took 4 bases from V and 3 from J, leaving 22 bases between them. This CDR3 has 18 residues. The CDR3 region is CASSLPGEREGNKNIQYF. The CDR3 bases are TGTGCCAGCAGCCTCCCGGGGGAACGGGAAGGTAACAAAAACATTCAGTACTTC.

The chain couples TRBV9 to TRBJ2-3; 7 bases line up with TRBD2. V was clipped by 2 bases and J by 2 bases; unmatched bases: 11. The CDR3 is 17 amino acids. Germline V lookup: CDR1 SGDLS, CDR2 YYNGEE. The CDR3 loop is CASSVGVTGGVTDTQYF. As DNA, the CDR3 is TGTGCCAGCAGCGTCGGGGTAACGGGAGGAGTCACAGATACGCAGTATTTT.

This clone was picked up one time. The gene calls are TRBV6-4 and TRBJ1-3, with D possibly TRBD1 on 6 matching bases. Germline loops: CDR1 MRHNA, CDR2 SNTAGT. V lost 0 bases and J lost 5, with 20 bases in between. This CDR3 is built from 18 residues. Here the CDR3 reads CASSDSDRRSPCRNTIYF. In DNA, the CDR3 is TGTGCCAGCAGTGACTCTGACAGGCGTTCCCCATGTCGAAACACCATATATTTT.

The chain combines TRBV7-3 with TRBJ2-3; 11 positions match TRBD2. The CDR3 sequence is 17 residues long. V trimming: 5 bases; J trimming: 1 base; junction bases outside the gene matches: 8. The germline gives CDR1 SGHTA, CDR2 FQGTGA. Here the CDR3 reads CASSEELLAGGTDTQYF. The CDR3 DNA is TGTGCCAGCAGCGAGGAGCTACTAGCGGGAGGCACAGATACGCAGTATTTT.

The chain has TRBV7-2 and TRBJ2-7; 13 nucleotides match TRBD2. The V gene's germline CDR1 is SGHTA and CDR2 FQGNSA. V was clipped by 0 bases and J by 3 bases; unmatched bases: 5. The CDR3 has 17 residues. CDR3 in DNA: TGTGCCAGCAGCTTAGCGGTACTAGCGGGAGGGTACTACGAGCAGTACTTC. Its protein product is CASSLAVLAGGYYEQYF.

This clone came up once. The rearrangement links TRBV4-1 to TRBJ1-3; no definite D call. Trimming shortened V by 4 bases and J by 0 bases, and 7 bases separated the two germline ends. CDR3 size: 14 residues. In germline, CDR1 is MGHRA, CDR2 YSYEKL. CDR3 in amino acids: CASSPVGSGNTIYF. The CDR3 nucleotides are TGCGCCAGCAGCCCAGTCGGCTCTGGAAACACCATATATTTT.

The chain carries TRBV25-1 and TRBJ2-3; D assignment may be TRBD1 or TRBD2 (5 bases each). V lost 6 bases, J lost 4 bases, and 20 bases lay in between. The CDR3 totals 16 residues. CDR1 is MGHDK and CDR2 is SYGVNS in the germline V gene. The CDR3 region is CASSRGRIPGPDTQYF. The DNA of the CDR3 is TGTGCCAGCAGCCGGGGACGGATCCCTGGCCCAGATACGCAGTATTTT.

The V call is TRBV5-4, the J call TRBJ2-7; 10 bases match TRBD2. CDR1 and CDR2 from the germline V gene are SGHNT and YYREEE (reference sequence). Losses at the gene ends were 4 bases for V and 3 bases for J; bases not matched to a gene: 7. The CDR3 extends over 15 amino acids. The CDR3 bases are TGTGCCAGCAGCCACGGGACTAGCGAAAGCTACGAGCAGTACTTC. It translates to CASSHGTSESYEQYF.

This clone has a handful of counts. In nucleotides, the CDR3 is TGTGCCAGCAGAATTCAGGACAGGGACCCAGATACGCAGTATTTT. It specifies CASRIQDRDPDTQYF. The chain employs TRBV27 and TRBJ2-3, with 8 positions matching TRBD1. CDR1 and CDR2 (germline): MNHEY, SMNVEV (reference sequence). V shed 6 bases and J 4 bases; nucleotides not matched to a gene: 9. The CDR3 sequence is 15 residues long.

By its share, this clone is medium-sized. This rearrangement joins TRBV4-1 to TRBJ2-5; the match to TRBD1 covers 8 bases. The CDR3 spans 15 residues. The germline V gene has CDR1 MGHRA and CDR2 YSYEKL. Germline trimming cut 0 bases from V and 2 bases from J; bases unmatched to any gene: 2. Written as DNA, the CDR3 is TGCGCCAGCAGCCAAGAGGACAGGGCTCAAGAGACCCAGTACTTC. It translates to CASSQEDRAQETQYF.